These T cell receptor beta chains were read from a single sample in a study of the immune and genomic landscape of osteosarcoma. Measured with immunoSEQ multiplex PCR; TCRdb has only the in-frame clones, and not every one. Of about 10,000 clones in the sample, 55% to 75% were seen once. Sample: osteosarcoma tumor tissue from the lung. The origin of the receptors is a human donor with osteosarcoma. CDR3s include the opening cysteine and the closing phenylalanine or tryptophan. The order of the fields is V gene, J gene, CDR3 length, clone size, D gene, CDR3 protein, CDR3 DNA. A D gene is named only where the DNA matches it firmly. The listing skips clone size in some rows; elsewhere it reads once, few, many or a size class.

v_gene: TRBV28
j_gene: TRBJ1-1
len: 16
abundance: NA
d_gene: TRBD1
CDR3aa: CASSPRQGRREPEAFF
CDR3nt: TGTGCCAGCAGTCCGAGACAGGGGAGACGAGAACCTGAAGCTTTCTTT

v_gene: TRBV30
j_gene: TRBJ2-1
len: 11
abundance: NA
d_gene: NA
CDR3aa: CAWSVQNEQFF
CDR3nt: TGTGCCTGGAGTGTACAAAATGAGCAGTTCTTC

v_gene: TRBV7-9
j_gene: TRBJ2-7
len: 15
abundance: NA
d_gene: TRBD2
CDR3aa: CASSYQGLAGEEQYF
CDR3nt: TGTGCCAGCAGCTACCAGGGACTAGCGGGAGAAGAGCAGTACTTC

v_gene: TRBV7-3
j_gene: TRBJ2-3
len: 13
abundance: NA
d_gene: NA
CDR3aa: CASSLTPTDTQYF
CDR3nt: TGTGCCAGCAGCTTAACGCCCACAGATACGCAGTATTTT

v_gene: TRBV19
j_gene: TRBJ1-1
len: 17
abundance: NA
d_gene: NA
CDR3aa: CASSIDLVRGLGTEAFF
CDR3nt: TGTGCCAGTAGTATAGATCTAGTCCGGGGCCTCGGCACTGAAGCTTTCTTT

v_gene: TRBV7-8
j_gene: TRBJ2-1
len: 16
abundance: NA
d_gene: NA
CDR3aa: CASSLGGTSSYNEQFF
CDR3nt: TGTGCCAGCAGCCTAGGGGGAACTAGCAGCTACAATGAGCAGTTCTTC

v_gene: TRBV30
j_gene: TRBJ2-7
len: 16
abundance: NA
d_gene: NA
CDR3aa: CAWSGLGAPGPYEQYF
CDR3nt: TGTGCCTGGAGTGGGTTGGGGGCCCCAGGCCCCTACGAGCAGTACTTC

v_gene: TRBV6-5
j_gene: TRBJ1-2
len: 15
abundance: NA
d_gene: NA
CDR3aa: CASSYLLGREDGYTF
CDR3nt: TGTGCCAGCAGTTACTTATTGGGCAGGGAGGATGGCTACACCTTC

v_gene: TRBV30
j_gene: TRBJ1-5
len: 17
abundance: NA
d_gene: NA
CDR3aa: CAWSDPHDRFGNQPQHF
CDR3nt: TGTGCCTGGAGTGATCCTCATGACAGGTTTGGCAATCAGCCCCAGCATTTT

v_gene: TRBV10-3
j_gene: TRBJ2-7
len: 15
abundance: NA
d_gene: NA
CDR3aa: CAISEGGVGDREQYF
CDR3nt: TGTGCCATCAGTGAGGGGGGAGTGGGGGACCGGGAGCAGTACTTC

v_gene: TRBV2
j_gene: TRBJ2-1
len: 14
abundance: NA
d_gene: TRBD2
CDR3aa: CASSWGTSLNEQFF
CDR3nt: TGTGCCAGCAGTTGGGGGACTAGTCTGAATGAGCAGTTCTTC

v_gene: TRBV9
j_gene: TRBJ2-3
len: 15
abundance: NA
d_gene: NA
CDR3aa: CASSILGGDADTQYF
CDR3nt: TGTGCCAGCAGTATATTGGGGGGAGATGCAGATACGCAGTATTTT

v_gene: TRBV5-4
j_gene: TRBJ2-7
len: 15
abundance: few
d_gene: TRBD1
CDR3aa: CASSSSTGPSYEQYF
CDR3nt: TGTGCCAGCAGCTCCTCGACAGGGCCTAGCTACGAGCAGTACTTC

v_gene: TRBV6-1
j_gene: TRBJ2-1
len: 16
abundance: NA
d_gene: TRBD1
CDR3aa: CASSDFLGTGYNEQFF
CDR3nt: TGTGCCAGCAGTGATTTCCTCGGGACAGGTTACAATGAGCAGTTCTTC

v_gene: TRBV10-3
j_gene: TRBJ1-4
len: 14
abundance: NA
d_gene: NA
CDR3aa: CAITRDPSGGKLFF
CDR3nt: TGTGCCATCACCCGGGACCCCAGCGGAGGGAAACTGTTTTTT

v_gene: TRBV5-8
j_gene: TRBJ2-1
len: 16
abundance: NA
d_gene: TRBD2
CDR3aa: CASSLGLALVYNEQFF
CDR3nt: TGTGCCAGCAGCTTGGGACTAGCGCTGGTCTACAATGAGCAGTTCTTC

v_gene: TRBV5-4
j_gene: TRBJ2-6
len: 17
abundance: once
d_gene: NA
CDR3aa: CASSFSEICTGANVLTF
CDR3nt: TGTGCCAGCAGCTTTTCGGAAATTTGTACTGGGGCCAACGTCCTGACTTTC

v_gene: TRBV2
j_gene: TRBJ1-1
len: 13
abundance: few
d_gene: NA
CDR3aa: CASSGQPNTEAFF
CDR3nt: TGTGCCAGCAGTGGCCAACCGAACACTGAAGCTTTCTTT

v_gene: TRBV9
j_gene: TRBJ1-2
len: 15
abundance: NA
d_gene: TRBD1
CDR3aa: CASSPGTELDYGYTF
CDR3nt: TGTGCCAGCAGCCCCGGGACAGAATTGGACTATGGCTACACCTTC

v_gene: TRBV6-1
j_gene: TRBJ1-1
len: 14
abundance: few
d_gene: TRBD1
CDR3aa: CASSAYRGRTEAFF
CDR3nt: TGTGCCAGCAGTGCCTACAGGGGGAGGACTGAAGCTTTCTTT

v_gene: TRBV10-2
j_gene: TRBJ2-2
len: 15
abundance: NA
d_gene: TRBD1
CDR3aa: CASREQGALAGELFF
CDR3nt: TGCGCCAGCAGGGAACAGGGGGCCTTGGCCGGGGAGCTGTTTTTT

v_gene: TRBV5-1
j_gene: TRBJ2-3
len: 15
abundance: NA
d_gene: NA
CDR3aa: CASSVQGLEGDTQYF
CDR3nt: TGCGCCAGCAGCGTACAGGGACTGGAAGGAGATACGCAGTATTTT

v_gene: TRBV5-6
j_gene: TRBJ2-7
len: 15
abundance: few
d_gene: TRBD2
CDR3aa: CASSLGGTKRQEQYF
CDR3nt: TGTGCCAGCAGCTTAGGAGGGACTAAGCGTCAGGAGCAGTACTTC

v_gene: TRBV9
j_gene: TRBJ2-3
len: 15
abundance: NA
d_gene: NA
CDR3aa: CASSVGLASTDTQYF
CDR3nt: TGTGCCAGCAGCGTAGGGCTAGCGAGCACAGATACGCAGTATTTT

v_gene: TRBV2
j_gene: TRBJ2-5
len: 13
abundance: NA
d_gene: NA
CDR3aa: CASRGTPAETQYF
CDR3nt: TGTGCCAGCCGCGGGACTCCCGCGGAGACCCAGTACTTC

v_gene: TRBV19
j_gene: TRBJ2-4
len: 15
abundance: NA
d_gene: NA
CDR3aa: CASSTPAEIPNIQYF
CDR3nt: TGTGCCAGTAGTACCCCGGCCGAGATCCCAAACATTCAGTACTTC

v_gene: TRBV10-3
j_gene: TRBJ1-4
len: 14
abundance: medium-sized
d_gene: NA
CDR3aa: CAIIGEARDEKLFF
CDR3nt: TGTGCCATCATTGGCGAAGCGCGGGATGAAAAACTGTTTTTT

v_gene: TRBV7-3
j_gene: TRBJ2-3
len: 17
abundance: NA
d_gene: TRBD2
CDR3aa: CASSLGPRGGATDTQYF
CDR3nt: TGTGCCAGCAGCTTAGGCCCGCGGGGGGGCGCAACAGATACGCAGTATTTT

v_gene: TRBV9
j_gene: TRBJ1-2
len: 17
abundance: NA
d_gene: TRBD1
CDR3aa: CASSAGQGFLSNYGYTF
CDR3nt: TGTGCCAGCAGCGCGGGACAGGGGTTCCTATCGAACTATGGCTACACCTTC

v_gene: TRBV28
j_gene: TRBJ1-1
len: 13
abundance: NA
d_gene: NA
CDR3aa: CASSLEVNTEAFF
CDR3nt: TGTGCCAGCAGTTTGGAGGTGAACACTGAAGCTTTCTTT

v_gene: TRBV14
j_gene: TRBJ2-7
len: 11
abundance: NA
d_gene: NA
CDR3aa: CASSQGFEQYF
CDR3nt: TGTGCCAGCAGCCAAGGGTTCGAGCAGTACTTC

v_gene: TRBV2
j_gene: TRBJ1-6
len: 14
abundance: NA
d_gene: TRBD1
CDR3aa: CASRPGQNNSPLHF
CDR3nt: TGTGCCAGCAGGCCGGGACAGAATAATTCACCCCTCCACTTT

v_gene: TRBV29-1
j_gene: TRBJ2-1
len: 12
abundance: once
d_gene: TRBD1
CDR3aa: CSVEQGAGEQFF
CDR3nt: TGCAGCGTAGAACAGGGGGCGGGTGAGCAGTTCTTC

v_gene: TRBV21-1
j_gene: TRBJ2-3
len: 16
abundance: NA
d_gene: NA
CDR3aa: CASSTSGLVITDTQYF
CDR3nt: TGTGCCAGCAGCACCTCGGGACTCGTGATCACAGATACGCAGTATTTT

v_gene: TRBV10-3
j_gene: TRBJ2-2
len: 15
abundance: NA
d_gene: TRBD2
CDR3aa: CAISGGLAGSGELFF
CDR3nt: TGTGCCATCTCGGGGGGTTTGGCGGGGTCCGGGGAGCTGTTTTTT

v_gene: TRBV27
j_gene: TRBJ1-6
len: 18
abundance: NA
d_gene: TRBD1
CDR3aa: CARSLFGGDREGNSPLHF
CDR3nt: TGTGCCCGCAGTTTATTCGGGGGGGACAGGGAGGGGAATTCACCCCTCCACTTT

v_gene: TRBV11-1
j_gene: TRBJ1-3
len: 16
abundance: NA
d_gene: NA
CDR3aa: CASSPGRGARGNTIYF
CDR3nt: TGTGCCAGCAGCCCCGGTCGGGGTGCGAGAGGAAACACCATATATTTT

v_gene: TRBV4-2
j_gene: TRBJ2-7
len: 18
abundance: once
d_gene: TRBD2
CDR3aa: CASSQERLAGVGQQLQYF
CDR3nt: TGTGCCAGCAGCCAAGAAAGACTAGCGGGAGTAGGACAACAGTTGCAGTACTTC

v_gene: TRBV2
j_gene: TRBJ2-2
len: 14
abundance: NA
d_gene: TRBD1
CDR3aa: CASSETQGAGELFF
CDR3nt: TGTGCCAGCAGCGAGACACAGGGGGCCGGGGAGCTGTTTTTT

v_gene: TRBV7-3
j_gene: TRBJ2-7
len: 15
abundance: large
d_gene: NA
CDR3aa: CASSLAGGSGDEQYF
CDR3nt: TGTGCCAGCAGCTTAGCCGGGGGATCAGGGGACGAGCAGTACTTC

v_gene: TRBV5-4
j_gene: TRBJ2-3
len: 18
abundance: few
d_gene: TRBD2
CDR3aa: CASGMGGGGTYSTDTQYF
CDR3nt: TGTGCCAGCGGAATGGGGGGGGGAGGAACGTATAGCACAGATACGCAGTATTTT

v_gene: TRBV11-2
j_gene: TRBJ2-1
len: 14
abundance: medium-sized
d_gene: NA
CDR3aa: CASSLVGQYNEQFF
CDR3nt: TGTGCCAGCAGCTTAGTTGGACAATACAATGAGCAGTTCTTC

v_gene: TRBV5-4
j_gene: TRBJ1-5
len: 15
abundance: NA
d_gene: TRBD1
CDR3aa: CASSRGTGPNQPQHF
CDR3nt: TGTGCCAGCAGTAGGGGGACAGGACCAAATCAGCCCCAGCATTTT

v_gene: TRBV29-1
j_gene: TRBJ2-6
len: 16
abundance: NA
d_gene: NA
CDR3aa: CSVESNGISGANVLTF
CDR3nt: TGCAGCGTTGAGAGTAACGGGATCTCTGGGGCCAACGTCCTGACTTTC

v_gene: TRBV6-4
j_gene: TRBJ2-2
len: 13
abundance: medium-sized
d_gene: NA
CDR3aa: CASSDRDTGELFF
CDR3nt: TGTGCCAGCAGTGACAGGGACACCGGGGAGCTGTTTTTT

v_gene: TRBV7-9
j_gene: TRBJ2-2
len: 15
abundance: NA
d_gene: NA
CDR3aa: CASSRTGVSTGELFF
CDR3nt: TGTGCCAGCAGCAGAACGGGAGTATCTACCGGGGAGCTGTTTTTT

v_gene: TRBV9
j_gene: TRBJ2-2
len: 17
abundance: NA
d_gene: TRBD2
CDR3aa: CASSVGLAGEWTGELFF
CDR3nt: TGTGCCAGCAGCGTAGGGCTAGCGGGAGAGTGGACCGGGGAGCTGTTTTTT

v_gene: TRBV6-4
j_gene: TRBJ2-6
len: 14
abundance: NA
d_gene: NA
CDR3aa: CASSDGSGANVLTF
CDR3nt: TGTGCCAGCAGTGACGGGTCTGGGGCCAACGTCCTGACTTTC

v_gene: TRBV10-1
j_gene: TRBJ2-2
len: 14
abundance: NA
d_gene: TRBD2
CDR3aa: CASWGGGTTGELFF
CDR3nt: TGCGCCAGCTGGGGGGGAGGTACCACCGGGGAGCTGTTTTTT

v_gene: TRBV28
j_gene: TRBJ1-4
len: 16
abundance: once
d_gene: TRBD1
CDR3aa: CASSSPTGAVGEKLFF
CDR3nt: TGTGCCAGCAGTTCACCCACAGGGGCGGTCGGTGAAAAACTGTTTTTT

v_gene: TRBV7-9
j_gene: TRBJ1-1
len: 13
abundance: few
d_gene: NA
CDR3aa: CASSFTRYAEAFF
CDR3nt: TGTGCCAGCAGCTTTACACGGTACGCTGAAGCTTTCTTT

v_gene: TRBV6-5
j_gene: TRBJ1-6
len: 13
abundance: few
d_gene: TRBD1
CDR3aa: CASRQTGGSPLHF
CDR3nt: TGTGCCAGCAGGCAAACAGGGGGTTCACCCCTCCACTTT

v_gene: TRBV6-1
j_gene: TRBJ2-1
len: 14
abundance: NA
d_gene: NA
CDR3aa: CASTDWSSYNEQFF
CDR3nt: TGTGCCAGCACTGACTGGAGCTCCTACAATGAGCAGTTCTTC

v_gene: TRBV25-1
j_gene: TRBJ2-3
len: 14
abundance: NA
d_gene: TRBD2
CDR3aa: CASGGGGDTDTQYF
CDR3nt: TGTGCCAGCGGCGGGGGAGGAGACACAGATACGCAGTATTTT

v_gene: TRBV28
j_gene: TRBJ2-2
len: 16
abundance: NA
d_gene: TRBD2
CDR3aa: CASSVPASGYTGELFF
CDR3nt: TGTGCCAGCAGTGTCCCCGCTAGCGGGTATACCGGGGAGCTGTTTTTT